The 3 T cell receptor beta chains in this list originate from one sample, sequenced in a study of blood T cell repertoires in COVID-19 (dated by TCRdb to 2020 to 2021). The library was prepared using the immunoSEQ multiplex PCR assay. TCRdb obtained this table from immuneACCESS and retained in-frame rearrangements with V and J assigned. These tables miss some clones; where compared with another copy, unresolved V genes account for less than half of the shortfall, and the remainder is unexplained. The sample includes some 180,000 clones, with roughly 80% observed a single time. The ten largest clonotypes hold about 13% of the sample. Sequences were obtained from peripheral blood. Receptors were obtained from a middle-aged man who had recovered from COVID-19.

The CDR3 sequence: CASGHPSRRVGNQPQHF. CDR3 nucleotide sequence: TGTGCCAGTGGTCACCCGAGTAGGAGGGTTGGCAATCAGCCCCAGCATTTT. This chain joins TRBV19 and TRBJ1-5; D is unresolved. V shed 8 bases and J shed 2 bases, with 22 bases lying between them. This CDR3 spans 17 amino acids. Germline V gene data show CDR1 as LNHDA and CDR2 as SQIVND (reference sequence).

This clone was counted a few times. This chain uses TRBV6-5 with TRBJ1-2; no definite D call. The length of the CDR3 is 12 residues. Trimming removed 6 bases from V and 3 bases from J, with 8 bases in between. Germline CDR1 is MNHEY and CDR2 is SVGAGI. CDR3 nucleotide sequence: TGTGCCAGCAGGGGAGCAGACTATGGCTACACCTTC. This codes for CASRGADYGYTF.

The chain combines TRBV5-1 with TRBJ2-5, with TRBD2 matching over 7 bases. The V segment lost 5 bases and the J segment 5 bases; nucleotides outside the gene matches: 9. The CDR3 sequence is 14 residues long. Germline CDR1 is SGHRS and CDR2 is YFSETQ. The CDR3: CASRGGVIGETQYF. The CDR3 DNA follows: TGCGCCAGCAGGGGAGGGGTTATAGGGGAGACCCAGTACTTC.